These 10 T cell receptor beta chains originate from one sample sequenced in a study of control samples from healthy donors and cancer patients (dated by TCRdb to the early 2020s). To prepare the library, the immunoSEQ multiplex PCR assay was applied. The immuneACCESS repertoire file appears here via TCRdb, limited to in-frame rearrangements. These files lack a portion of the clones; in checked studies, under half of the deficit traces to unresolved V genes, and the cause of the others is not known. Counted in this sample were under 150,000 clones; around 90% of them appeared once. The ten largest clonotypes hold over 4% of the sample. Sequenced input: blood. The receptors here all came from a man under 40 in good health.

The V gene is TRBV12-3 or TRBV12-4, the J gene TRBJ1-3, with D unclear. Trimming removed 7 bases from V and 3 bases from J, with 7 bases in between. The CDR3 is 12 amino acids. The CDR3 DNA follows: TGTGCCAGCACCCCGAATGGAAACACCATATATTTT. Translating gives CASTPNGNTIYF.

The chain is built from TRBV7-8 and TRBJ2-3; TRBD2 matches 13 bases. This CDR3 contains 17 residues. The V gene's germline CDR1 is SGHVS and CDR2 FQNEAQ. J gave up 3 bases and V 4 bases, and 7 bases lay outside the gene matches. The CDR3 DNA reads as TGTGCCAGCAGCTACCTACTAGCGGGAGGGCCGACAGATACGCAGTATTTT. Protein: CASSYLLAGGPTDTQYF.

Only one count was recorded for this clone. This rearrangement joins TRBV20-1 to TRBJ2-7; 8 bases are shared with TRBD2. The trim removed 3 bases at V and 6 bases at J, leaving 7 bases unmatched. CDR3 length equals 13 residues. Germline V gene sequence: CDR1 DFQATT, CDR2 SNEGSKA (reference sequence). CDR3 residues: CSASRGGTPEQYF. The CDR3 DNA follows: TGCAGTGCTAGTCGGGGGGGAACTCCCGAGCAGTACTTC.

The chain is built from TRBV9 and TRBJ1-3; no clear D gene. Per the germline V gene, CDR1 is SGDLS and CDR2 is YYNGEE. The CDR3 spans 15 residues. Deletions cut 0 bases from V and 2 bases from J, with 9 bases between. The CDR3 loop reads CASSVELAAGNTIYF. CDR3 sequence (DNA): TGTGCCAGCAGCGTAGAGTTGGCAGCTGGAAACACCATATATTTT.

The chain couples TRBV7-3 to TRBJ2-3, with a tentative D call TRBD2 (7 bases). CDR1 is SGHTA, CDR2 FQGTGA, per germline. V was clipped by 3 bases and J by 4 bases, with 17 bases between them. The CDR3 runs to 16 residues. The CDR3 spells CASSFIGGAGSDTQYF. DNA of the CDR3: TGTGCCAGCAGCTTCATAGGGGGGGCCGGGTCAGATACGCAGTATTTT.

This clone has a single count. The V gene is TRBV9, the J gene TRBJ2-3; a possible D gene is TRBD1 (5 bases). Germline assignment: CDR1 SGDLS and CDR2 YYNGEE. Trimming left V 0 bases short and J 6 bases short, with 11 bases between. This CDR3 region has 14 residues. The CDR3 sequence is CASSVAAGKDTQYF. CDR3 in DNA: TGTGCCAGCAGCGTAGCTGCAGGGAAGGATACGCAGTATTTT.

Only a few counts were recorded for this clone. The chain couples TRBV19 to TRBJ1-2; 9 nucleotides align to TRBD1. Per the germline V gene, CDR1 is LNHDA and CDR2 is SQIVND (reference sequence). This CDR3 has 15 amino acids. Losses at the gene ends were 3 bases for V and 3 bases for J; bases not matched to a gene: 5. CDR3 sequence (DNA): TGTGCCAGTAGTATGAACGACAGGGGGTACTATGGCTACACCTTC. It is translated as CASSMNDRGYYGYTF.

The genes are TRBV12-3 or TRBV12-4 and TRBJ1-5; TRBD1 might be the D (6 bases). Trimming pared 7 bases from V and 6 bases from J, leaving 13 bases between. The CDR3 spans 13 residues. The CDR3 loop reads CASTLGGSQPQHF. The CDR3 coding sequence is TGTGCCAGCACCCTAGGGGGTTCTCAGCCCCAGCATTTT.

The J gene is TRBJ1-1, the V gene TRBV11-1; a possible D gene is TRBD1 (5 bases). The CDR3 has 14 residues. V lost 5 bases, J lost 1 base, and 11 bases lay in between. Germline V CDR1 and CDR2: SGHAT, FQDESV (reference sequence). CDR3 bases: TGTGCCAGCAGCAATAAGGGACGGAACACTGAAGCTTTCTTT. Translated, it gives CASSNKGRNTEAFF.

The chain recombines TRBV30 with TRBJ2-3; D not resolved. V lost 3 bases, J lost 4 bases, and 5 bases lay in between. Germline CDR1 reads GTSNPN; CDR2 reads SVGIG (reference sequence). The CDR3 sequence is 11 residues long. CDR3 amino acids: CAWRVADTQYF. CDR3 coding DNA: TGTGCCTGGAGAGTGGCAGATACGCAGTATTTT.